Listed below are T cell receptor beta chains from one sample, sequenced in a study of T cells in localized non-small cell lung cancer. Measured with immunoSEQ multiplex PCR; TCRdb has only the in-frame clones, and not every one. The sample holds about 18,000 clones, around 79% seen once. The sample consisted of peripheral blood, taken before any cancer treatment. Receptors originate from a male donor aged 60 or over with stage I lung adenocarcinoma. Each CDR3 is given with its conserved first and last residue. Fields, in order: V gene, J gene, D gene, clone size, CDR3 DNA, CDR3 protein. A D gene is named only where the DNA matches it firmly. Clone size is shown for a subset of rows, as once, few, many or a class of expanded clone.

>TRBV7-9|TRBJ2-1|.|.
TGTGCCAGCAGAGGGAGAGGGCGGGGTGGGACCTCCTACAATGAGCAGTTCTTC
CASRGRGRGGTSYNEQFF
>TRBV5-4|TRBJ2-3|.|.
TGTGCCAGCAGCCAGAGGACGCATGGCACAGATACGCAGTATTTT
CASSQRTHGTDTQYF
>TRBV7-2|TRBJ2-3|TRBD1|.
TGTGCCAGCAGCTCCGGACAGGGCACAGATACGCAGTATTTT
CASSSGQGTDTQYF
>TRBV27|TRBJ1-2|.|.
TGTGCCAGCAGTTCGAGAGTTGGGAGCCGTTATGGCTACACCTTC
CASSSRVGSRYGYTF
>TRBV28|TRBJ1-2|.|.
TGTGCCAGCAGGCCGGGACCTAACTATGGCTACACCTTC
CASRPGPNYGYTF
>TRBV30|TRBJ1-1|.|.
TGTGCCTGGAGTCTCCAGCGGCACACTGAAGCTTTCTTT
CAWSLQRHTEAFF
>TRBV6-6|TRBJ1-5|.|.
TGTGCCTTTTCGCCAGGGGATGGTCAGCCCCAGCATTTT
CAFSPGDGQPQHF
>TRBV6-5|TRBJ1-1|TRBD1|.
TGTGCCAGCAGTTCACAGGGGAGGACTGAAGCTTTCTTT
CASSSQGRTEAFF
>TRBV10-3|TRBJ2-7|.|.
TGTGCCATCAGTCGGGACTCCAAGCAGGAGCAGTACTTC
CAISRDSKQEQYF
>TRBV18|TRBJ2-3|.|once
TGTGCCAGCTCACCACCGTCCAGGCGCACAGATACGCAGTATTTT
CASSPPSRRTDTQYF
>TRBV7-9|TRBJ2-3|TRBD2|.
TGTGCCAGCAGCTTATTGGGAGCGGGAGGGATAGATACGCAGTATTTT
CASSLLGAGGIDTQYF
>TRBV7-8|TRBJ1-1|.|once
TGTGCCAGCAGCTCCCTTTACCACAGGGCTCGTATGAACACTGAAGCTTTCTTT
CASSSLYHRARMNTEAFF
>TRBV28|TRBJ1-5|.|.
TGTGCCAGCAGTTTACCCCCTACGGGAAATCAGCCCCAGCATTTT
CASSLPPTGNQPQHF
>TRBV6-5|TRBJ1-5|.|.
TGTGCCAGCAGACGGACGGTGGAGAATCAGCCCCAGCATTTT
CASRRTVENQPQHF
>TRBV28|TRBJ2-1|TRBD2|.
TGTGCCAGCAGTTCGGGGGGAGGGCCTATGGATGAGCAGTTCTTC
CASSSGGGPMDEQFF
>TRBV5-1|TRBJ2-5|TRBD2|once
TGCGCCAGCAGCTTGGCCGCGGGTAGCGGGGACCAAGAGACCCAGTACTTC
CASSLAAGSGDQETQYF
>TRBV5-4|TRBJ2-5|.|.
TGTGCCAGCAGCACGGAGGGACAGCAAGAGACCCAGTACTTC
CASSTEGQQETQYF
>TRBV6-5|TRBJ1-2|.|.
TGTGCCAGCAGTATGCAGGGTTATGGCTACACCTTC
CASSMQGYGYTF
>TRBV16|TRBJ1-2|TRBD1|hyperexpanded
TGTGCCAGCAGTCCGGGACAGACCTATGGCTACACCTTC
CASSPGQTYGYTF
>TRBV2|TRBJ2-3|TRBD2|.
TGTGCCAGCAGTGAAGTCGGCGGGAGGACCTCCACAAGCACAGATACGCAGTATTTT
CASSEVGGRTSTSTDTQYF
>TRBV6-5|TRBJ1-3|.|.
TGTGCCAGCAGGACCTCTGGAAACACCATATATTTT
CASRTSGNTIYF
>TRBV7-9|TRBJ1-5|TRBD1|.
TGTGCCAGCAGCCCCCCCGACAGGGGCTATAGCAATCAGCCCCAGCATTTT
CASSPPDRGYSNQPQHF
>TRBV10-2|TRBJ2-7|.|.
TGCGCCAGCAGTGTTACGGTTTTAGAAGAGCCGACGATCTACGAGCAGTACTTC
CASSVTVLEEPTIYEQYF
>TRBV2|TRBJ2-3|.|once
TGTGCCAGCAGTGAGGGCGGAGATACGCAGTATTTT
CASSEGGDTQYF
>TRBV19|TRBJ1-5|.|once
TGTGCCAGTAGTATACTGGGGGCAAATCAGCCCCAGCATTTT
CASSILGANQPQHF
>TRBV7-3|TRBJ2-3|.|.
TGTGCCAGCAGCTTTTCTACGACAGATACGCAGTATTTT
CASSFSTTDTQYF
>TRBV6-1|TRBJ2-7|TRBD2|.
TGTGCCAGCAGTGAAGGGGGGACTATGGAATACGAGCAGTACTTC
CASSEGGTMEYEQYF
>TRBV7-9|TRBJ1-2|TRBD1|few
TGTGCCAGCAGCTACGGACAGGATAAGACCTATGGCTACACCTTC
CASSYGQDKTYGYTF
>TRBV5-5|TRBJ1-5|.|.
TGTGCCAGCAGCCTCATGGGGGATCAGCCCCAGCATTTT
CASSLMGDQPQHF
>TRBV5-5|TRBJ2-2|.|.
TGTGCCAGCAGCTTGGACTTGTCCGGGGAGCTGTTTTTT
CASSLDLSGELFF
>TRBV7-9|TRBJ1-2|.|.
TGTGCCAGCAGCTTAGCCGCGGCTTGGTATGGCTACACCTTC
CASSLAAAWYGYTF
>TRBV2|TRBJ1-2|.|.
TGTGCCAGCAGTGTTTCGGGGGCGGACTTC
CASSVSGADF
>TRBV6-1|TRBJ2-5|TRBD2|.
TGTGCCAGCAGCGAACTAGCGCCCCCGGGGGGGACCCAGTACTTC
CASSELAPPGGTQYF
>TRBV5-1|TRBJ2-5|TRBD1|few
TGCGCCAGCAGCACAGACAGGGTTGGCTTCGAGACCCAGTACTTC
CASSTDRVGFETQYF
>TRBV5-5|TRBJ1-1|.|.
TGTGCCAGCAGCTTCAGGGACATGAACACTGAAGCTTTCTTT
CASSFRDMNTEAFF
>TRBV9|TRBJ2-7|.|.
TGTGCCAGCAGCGTCGGACAGCTCAACGAGCAGTACTTC
CASSVGQLNEQYF
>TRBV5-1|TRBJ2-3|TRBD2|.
TGCGCCAGCAGCTTGGGACTAGCAGCGGATACGCAGTATTTT
CASSLGLAADTQYF
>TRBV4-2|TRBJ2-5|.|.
TGTGCCAGCAGCCAAGTTCCAGGGTACCAAGAGACCCAGTACTTC
CASSQVPGYQETQYF
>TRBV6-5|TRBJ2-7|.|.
TGTGCCAGCACCGAGACGGGGGTTTCCCACTTC
CASTETGVSHF
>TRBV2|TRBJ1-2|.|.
TGTGCCAGCAGTAGTGGCCGGGCTCTTCTAGGCGGCTACACCTTC
CASSSGRALLGGYTF
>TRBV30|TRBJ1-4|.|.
TGTGCCTGGAGTTATCAAGGGGAAAAACTGTTTTTT
CAWSYQGEKLFF
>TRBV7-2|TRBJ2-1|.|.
TGTGCCAGCAGCTTAGGAGGGCGGGGCAATGAGCAGTTCTTC
CASSLGGRGNEQFF